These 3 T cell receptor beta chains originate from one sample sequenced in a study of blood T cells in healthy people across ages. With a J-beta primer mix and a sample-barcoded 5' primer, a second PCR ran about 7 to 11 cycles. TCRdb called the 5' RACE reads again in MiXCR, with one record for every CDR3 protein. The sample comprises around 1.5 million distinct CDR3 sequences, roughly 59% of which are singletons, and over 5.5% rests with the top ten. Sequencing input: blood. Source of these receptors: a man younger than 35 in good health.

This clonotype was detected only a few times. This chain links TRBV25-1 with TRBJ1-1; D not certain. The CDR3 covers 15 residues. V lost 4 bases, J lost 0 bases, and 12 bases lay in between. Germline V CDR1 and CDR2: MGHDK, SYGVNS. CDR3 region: CASSAAQKMNTEAFF. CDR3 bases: TGTGCCAGCAGTGCAGCACAGAAAATGAACACTGAAGCTTTCTTT.

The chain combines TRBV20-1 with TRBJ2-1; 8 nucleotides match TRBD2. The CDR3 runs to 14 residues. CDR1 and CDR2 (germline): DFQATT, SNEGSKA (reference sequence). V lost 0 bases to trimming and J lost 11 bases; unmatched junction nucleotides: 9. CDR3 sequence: CSAREIRGLAKQFF. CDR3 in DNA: TGCAGTGCTAGAGAAATAAGAGGACTAGCCAAGCAGTTCTTC.

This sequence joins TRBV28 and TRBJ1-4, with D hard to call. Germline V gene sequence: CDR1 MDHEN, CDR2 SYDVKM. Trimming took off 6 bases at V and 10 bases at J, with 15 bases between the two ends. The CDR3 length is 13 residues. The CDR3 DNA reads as TGTGCCAGCAGCACCGATCGGGTCGGAAAACTGTTTTTT. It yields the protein CASSTDRVGKLFF.